This T cell receptor (beta chain) was profiled in a study of OX40 agonist ivuxolimab in advanced cancers. This clone appeared once. The CDR3 totals 14 residues. Trimming at V came to 5 bases and at J to 0 bases, leaving 3 bases not matched to a gene. Germline CDR1 is SGHTA and CDR2 is FQGNSA. TCRdb keeps only in-frame clones here, not all; method: immunoSEQ multiplex PCR. The sample consists of 92,000 or so clones, 84% of them appearing once. The material sequenced was CD4+ or CD8+ T cells sorted from blood, taken in a trial of the OX40 agonist ivuxolimab. The sequence was collected from an adult with an advanced solid tumor such as melanoma, head and neck, liver or kidney cancer. This chain links TRBV7-2 with TRBJ1-2; 7 bases agree with TRBD1. For the CDR3, the DNA is TGTGCCAGCAGCGTGGGACAGACTAACTATGGCTACACCTTC. Translated: CASSVGQTNYGYTF.